Listed below are T cell receptor beta chains from one sample, sequenced in a study of control samples from healthy donors and cancer patients. Method: immunoSEQ multiplex PCR; TCRdb's copy keeps in-frame clones and lacks some. The sample holds about 85,000 clones, 90% seen once. Sequencing was done on a sample of blood. These receptors were collected from a woman aged 18-30 years in good health. Each CDR3 is given with its conserved first and last residue. Each record gives: CDR3 protein, V gene, D gene, CDR3 length. D genes are given only for firm matches.

cdr3_aa: CASPPPHTVDYGYTF
v_call: TRBV10-1
d_call: .
cdr3_length: 15

cdr3_aa: CASSLSPVLAGLETQYF
v_call: TRBV7-7
d_call: TRBD2
cdr3_length: 17

cdr3_aa: CATSRVVGAGQPQHF
v_call: TRBV15
d_call: .
cdr3_length: 15

cdr3_aa: CASSLGTGGGYEQYF
v_call: TRBV7-6
d_call: TRBD1
cdr3_length: 15

cdr3_aa: CASSFLGDGGYTF
v_call: TRBV12-3/TRBV12-4
d_call: .
cdr3_length: 13

cdr3_aa: CASSQDGLDSSYEQYF
v_call: TRBV4-1
d_call: .
cdr3_length: 16

cdr3_aa: CASSYRTGELFF
v_call: TRBV6-5
d_call: .
cdr3_length: 12

cdr3_aa: CASSYGQPTYEQYF
v_call: TRBV6-6
d_call: .
cdr3_length: 14

cdr3_aa: CASSTIGAKAFF
v_call: TRBV19
d_call: .
cdr3_length: 12

cdr3_aa: CASSAGTTRTYEQYF
v_call: TRBV2
d_call: TRBD2
cdr3_length: 15

cdr3_aa: CASSSTGDSPLHF
v_call: TRBV11-2
d_call: TRBD1
cdr3_length: 13

cdr3_aa: CASSPVGAGELFF
v_call: TRBV7-7
d_call: .
cdr3_length: 13

cdr3_aa: CASSYGTGGNYGYTF
v_call: TRBV10-2
d_call: TRBD1
cdr3_length: 15

cdr3_aa: CASSYRDRVTNTEAFF
v_call: TRBV6-2/TRBV6-3
d_call: TRBD1
cdr3_length: 16

cdr3_aa: CASSLWGGGGHLHEQYF
v_call: TRBV5-6
d_call: .
cdr3_length: 17

cdr3_aa: CASSSGGLAGPPYEQYF
v_call: TRBV5-4
d_call: TRBD2
cdr3_length: 17

cdr3_aa: CASSRGTRGDEQYF
v_call: TRBV6-5
d_call: .
cdr3_length: 14

cdr3_aa: CSVWEARGLGAFF
v_call: TRBV29-1
d_call: TRBD1
cdr3_length: 13

cdr3_aa: CASSDARGVNTEAFF
v_call: TRBV6-4
d_call: .
cdr3_length: 15

cdr3_aa: CASSRGLGSTEAFF
v_call: TRBV10-1
d_call: .
cdr3_length: 14

cdr3_aa: CASSPGGQGYGNTIYF
v_call: TRBV28
d_call: TRBD1
cdr3_length: 16

cdr3_aa: CASSIGYGGSGELFF
v_call: TRBV19
d_call: .
cdr3_length: 15

cdr3_aa: CASSPAWGDAYEQYF
v_call: TRBV6-2/TRBV6-3
d_call: .
cdr3_length: 15

cdr3_aa: CASSIQGYNEQFF
v_call: TRBV19
d_call: .
cdr3_length: 13

cdr3_aa: CASSDRRTTLLKQYF
v_call: TRBV2
d_call: .
cdr3_length: 15

cdr3_aa: CASSQRHPLSGNTIYF
v_call: TRBV3-1/TRBV3-2
d_call: .
cdr3_length: 16

cdr3_aa: CASSLTIVDTEAFF
v_call: TRBV7-9
d_call: .
cdr3_length: 14

cdr3_aa: CASSYSIPTTTEAFF
v_call: TRBV6-5
d_call: .
cdr3_length: 15

cdr3_aa: CASSVGQGGRNTIYF
v_call: TRBV7-9
d_call: TRBD1
cdr3_length: 15

cdr3_aa: CASSEGTYTEAFF
v_call: TRBV10-2
d_call: .
cdr3_length: 13

cdr3_aa: CASSLRGQITDTQYF
v_call: TRBV2
d_call: .
cdr3_length: 15

cdr3_aa: CASSLGETQYF
v_call: TRBV11-1
d_call: .
cdr3_length: 11

cdr3_aa: CSVLRNRDSTEAFF
v_call: TRBV29-1
d_call: TRBD1
cdr3_length: 14

cdr3_aa: CASSGTDINYGYTF
v_call: TRBV19
d_call: TRBD1
cdr3_length: 14

cdr3_aa: CASQDSLNEKLFF
v_call: TRBV27
d_call: .
cdr3_length: 13

cdr3_aa: CASTEGQNNQPQHF
v_call: TRBV6-5
d_call: TRBD1
cdr3_length: 14

cdr3_aa: CASSPLWGNGETQYF
v_call: TRBV5-1
d_call: .
cdr3_length: 15

cdr3_aa: CASSLGPGGNEKLFF
v_call: TRBV7-6
d_call: .
cdr3_length: 15

cdr3_aa: CASSFYRGLYNEKLFF
v_call: TRBV7-9
d_call: TRBD1
cdr3_length: 16

cdr3_aa: CASSGGPLGFVEQFF
v_call: TRBV9
d_call: .
cdr3_length: 15

cdr3_aa: CASSSWHTDTQYF
v_call: TRBV5-6
d_call: .
cdr3_length: 13

cdr3_aa: CASSRPTGRREAFF
v_call: TRBV4-1
d_call: .
cdr3_length: 14

cdr3_aa: CASSSPWNEKLFF
v_call: TRBV7-2
d_call: .
cdr3_length: 13

cdr3_aa: CASSSLTSGGNQETQYF
v_call: TRBV5-1
d_call: TRBD2
cdr3_length: 17

cdr3_aa: CASSNLGLKDTEAFF
v_call: TRBV19
d_call: .
cdr3_length: 15

cdr3_aa: CASSERGANYEQYF
v_call: TRBV2
d_call: .
cdr3_length: 14

cdr3_aa: CASSMRGWETQYF
v_call: TRBV9
d_call: TRBD2
cdr3_length: 13

cdr3_aa: CASSLGLRVGPLHF
v_call: TRBV11-2
d_call: .
cdr3_length: 14

cdr3_aa: CASSPRQGVTSSYGYTF
v_call: TRBV7-2
d_call: TRBD1
cdr3_length: 17

cdr3_aa: CASSEQAQNTEAFF
v_call: TRBV6-4
d_call: .
cdr3_length: 14

cdr3_aa: CASSSLTGGTDTQYF
v_call: TRBV7-3
d_call: .
cdr3_length: 15

cdr3_aa: CASSLWTSGFYEQYF
v_call: TRBV5-6
d_call: TRBD2
cdr3_length: 15

cdr3_aa: CASSQSGGYRDTQYF
v_call: TRBV23-1
d_call: .
cdr3_length: 15

cdr3_aa: CASSLDSGTTEAFF
v_call: TRBV5-1
d_call: .
cdr3_length: 14

cdr3_aa: CASTGGEKLFF
v_call: TRBV6-5
d_call: .
cdr3_length: 11

cdr3_aa: CASRGQGGTEAFF
v_call: TRBV19
d_call: TRBD1
cdr3_length: 13

cdr3_aa: CASSQRGGPDQPQHF
v_call: TRBV4-2
d_call: .
cdr3_length: 15

cdr3_aa: CASSAAGGTDTQYF
v_call: TRBV6-4
d_call: .
cdr3_length: 14